This T cell receptor (beta chain) was retrieved from a study of cytomegalovirus exposure and HLA in healthy donors. As for this clone: Its target is not known.

The CDR3 is made up of 16 amino acids. From germline, CDR1 is SGHRS and CDR2 YFSETQ. The V end was cut by 2 bases, the J end by 0 bases, with 11 bases between. Overall study results and limits: The study designated 160 or so TCR beta chains cytomegalovirus-associated. In an earlier analysis, about 90% or about 30%: the productive usage of most TCR beta V segments. A few chains tied to CMV proved CMV antigen-specific in vitro.

PCR amplification relied on 60 Vbeta primers (plus 13 Jbeta primers). Assay used: immunoSEQ multiplex PCR; TCRdb lists only in-frame clones, some missing. The profile shows roughly 33,000 clones, about 80% of them singletons. The receptor was isolated from a male donor in good health and CMV-seronegative. The rearrangement uses TRBV5-1 and TRBJ1-4; D is possibly TRBD1 (5 bases). Sequencing was performed on PBMCs. CDR3: CASSFGAFTTNEKLFF. The DNA for the CDR3 is TGCGCCAGCAGCTTTGGGGCGTTTACAACTAATGAAAAACTGTTTTTT.